The present T cell receptor (beta chain) was sequenced within a study of T-cell reconstitution after alpha-beta-depleted transplantation in children. CDR1 MGHRA and CDR2 YSYEKL come from the germline V gene. The CDR3 is 16 amino acids. Unmatched junction bases numbered 5, after V lost 0 bases and J lost 9 bases. Unique molecular identifiers were incorporated into the prepared TCRbeta library. In TCRdb, the PCR reads were re-called with MiXCR into one record per CDR3 protein. The sample records some 600,000 distinct CDR3 sequences, 10% to 15% being singletons. The J gene is TRBJ2-3, the V gene TRBV4-1; TRBD2 matches 14 bases. The source material was PBMCs, mostly from graft donor cells, sampled 360 days after TCRalphabeta/CD19-depleted stem cell transplant. The receptor's source is a male patient younger than 18 who had a stem cell transplant for acute myeloid leukemia, so the T cells may come from the graft donor. CDR3 protein: CASSQERLAGGQTQYF. CDR3 nucleotides: TGCGCCAGCAGCCAAGAAAGACTAGCGGGAGGGCAGACGCAGTATTTT.